This T cell receptor (beta chain) is from a study of blood T cell repertoires in COVID-19. CDR3 length: 13 residues. The V gene's germline CDR1 is MGHRA and CDR2 YSYEKL. V shed 0 bases and J shed 4 bases, with 4 bases lying between them. Data came from immunoSEQ multiplex PCR; TCRdb stores just in-frame clones and leaves some out. The table has just under 50,000 clones, approximately 79% seen once. The origin of this receptor is a man aged 65 to 85 with acute or convalescent COVID-19. The chain couples TRBV4-1 to TRBJ2-1; D gene unclear. Sequenced: peripheral blood. In nucleotides, the CDR3 is TGCGCCAGCAGCCAAGACCCATACAATGAGCAGTTCTTC. It encodes CASSQDPYNEQFF.